This T cell receptor (beta chain) was sequenced during a study of T cell clusters in autoimmune cytopenias. TRB was amplified from roughly 270 ng of peripheral blood genomic DNA per sample. TRB was amplified by touch-down multiplex PCR, primer pools A and B combined. TCRdb re-called the multiplex PCR reads and catalogs CDR3 proteins one per entry, DNA excluded. The sample data list several thousand distinct CDR3 sequences. The CDR3 is 16 residues long. Germline V gene sequence: CDR1 KGHDR, CDR2 SFDVKD. The same sample was also studied in work on T cell repertoires in aging, cancer and after chemotherapy. That paper adds: Donors were grouped into six age bands spanning 30 or younger through 70 or older.

Material: peripheral blood. The TCR sequence derives from a human donor with an autoimmune cytopenia or autoimmune hepatitis (not recorded which). The chain couples TRBV24-1 to TRBJ2-3; TCRdb picks TRBD1, but there is no DNA to check that call. The CDR3 loop reads CATSRTRQGVTDTQYF.